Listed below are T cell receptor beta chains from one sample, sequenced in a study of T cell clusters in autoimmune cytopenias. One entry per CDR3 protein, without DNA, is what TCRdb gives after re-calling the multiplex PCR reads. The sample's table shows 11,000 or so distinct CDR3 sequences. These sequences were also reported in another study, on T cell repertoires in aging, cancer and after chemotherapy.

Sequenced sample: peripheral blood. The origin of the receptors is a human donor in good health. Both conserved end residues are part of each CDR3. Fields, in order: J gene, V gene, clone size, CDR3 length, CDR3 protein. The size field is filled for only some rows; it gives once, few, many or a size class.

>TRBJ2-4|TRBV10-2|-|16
CASSEGEGGRKNIQYF
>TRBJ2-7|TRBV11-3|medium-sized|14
CASSPGTAIYEQYF
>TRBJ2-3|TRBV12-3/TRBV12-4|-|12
CASSTLGDTQYF
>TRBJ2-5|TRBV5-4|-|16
CASSSGGGGLQETQYF
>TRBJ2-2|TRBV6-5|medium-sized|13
CASKKDDTGELFF
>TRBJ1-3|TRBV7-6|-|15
CASSFGSGGVDTIYF
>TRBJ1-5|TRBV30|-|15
CAWSEGRGSNQPQHF
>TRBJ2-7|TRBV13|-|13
CASSLFGTGEQYF
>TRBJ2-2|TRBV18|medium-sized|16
CASSTTGLANTGELFF
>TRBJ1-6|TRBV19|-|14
CASSIQGANSPLHF
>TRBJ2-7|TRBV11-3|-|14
CASSLRGPSYEQYF
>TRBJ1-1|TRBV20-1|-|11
CSAPIRTEAFF
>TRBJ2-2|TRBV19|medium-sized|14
CASNTQGSGGELFF
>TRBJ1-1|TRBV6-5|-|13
CASKPSENTEAFF
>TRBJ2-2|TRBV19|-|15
CASSFTGGYTGELFF
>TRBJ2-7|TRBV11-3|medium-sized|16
CASSLERQGRAYEQYF
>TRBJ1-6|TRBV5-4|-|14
CASSLATTESPLHF
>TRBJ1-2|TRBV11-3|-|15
CASSSLNASKYGYTF
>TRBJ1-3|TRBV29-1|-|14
CSAGEHRSGNTIYF
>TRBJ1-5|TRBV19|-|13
CASSPGLLQPQHF
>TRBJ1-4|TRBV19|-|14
CASSPAGENEKLFF
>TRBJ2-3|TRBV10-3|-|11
CAITSGDTQYF
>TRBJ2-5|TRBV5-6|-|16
CASSLIWVESSETQYF
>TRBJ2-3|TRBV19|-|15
CASSIKAVSTDTQYF
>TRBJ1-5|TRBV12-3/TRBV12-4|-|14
CASSLGTTPEPQHF
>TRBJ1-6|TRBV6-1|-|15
CASSEAFTGVAPLHF
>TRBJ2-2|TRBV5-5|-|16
CASSYTGATNTGELFF
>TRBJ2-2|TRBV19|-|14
CATRGDEWTGELFF
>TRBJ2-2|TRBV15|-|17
CATSRDAGQGNTGELFF
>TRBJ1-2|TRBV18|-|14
CASSPPVWGSGYTF
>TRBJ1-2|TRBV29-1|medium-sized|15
CSVEWDPGLGYGYTF
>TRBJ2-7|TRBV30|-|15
CAWSDRSGGFYEQYF
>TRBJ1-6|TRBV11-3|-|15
CASSSGQGANSPLHF
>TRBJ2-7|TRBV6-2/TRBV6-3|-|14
CASIDRDRPYEQYF
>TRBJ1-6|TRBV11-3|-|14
CASSLEQSDPNLHF
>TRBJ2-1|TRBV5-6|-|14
CASRFRDLGNEQFF
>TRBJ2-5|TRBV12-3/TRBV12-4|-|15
CASSLRTGGLETQYF
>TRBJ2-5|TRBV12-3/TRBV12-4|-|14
CASSLSGADAAQYF
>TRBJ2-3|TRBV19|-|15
CASSPGTGVTDTQYF
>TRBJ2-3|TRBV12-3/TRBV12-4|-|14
CASSWLGGTDTQYF
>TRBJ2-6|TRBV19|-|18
CASSWGTGASSGANVLTF
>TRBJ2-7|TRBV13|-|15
CASSALAGGRYEQYF
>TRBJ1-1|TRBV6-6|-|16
CASSSTSTDMNTEAFF
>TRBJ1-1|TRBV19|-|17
CASSIARDRYMNTEAFF
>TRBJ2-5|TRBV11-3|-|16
CASSLAQFGQEETQYF
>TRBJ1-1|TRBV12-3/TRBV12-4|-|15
CASSPQGSMNTEAFF
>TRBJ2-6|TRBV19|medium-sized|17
CASTGSYLLSGANVLTF
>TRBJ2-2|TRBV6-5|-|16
CASSSTRDRVAGELFF
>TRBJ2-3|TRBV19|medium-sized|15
CASSKQDSSTDTQYF
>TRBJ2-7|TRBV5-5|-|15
CASSFSDFTYEEQYF
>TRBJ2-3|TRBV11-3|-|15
CASSLVAGGADTQYF